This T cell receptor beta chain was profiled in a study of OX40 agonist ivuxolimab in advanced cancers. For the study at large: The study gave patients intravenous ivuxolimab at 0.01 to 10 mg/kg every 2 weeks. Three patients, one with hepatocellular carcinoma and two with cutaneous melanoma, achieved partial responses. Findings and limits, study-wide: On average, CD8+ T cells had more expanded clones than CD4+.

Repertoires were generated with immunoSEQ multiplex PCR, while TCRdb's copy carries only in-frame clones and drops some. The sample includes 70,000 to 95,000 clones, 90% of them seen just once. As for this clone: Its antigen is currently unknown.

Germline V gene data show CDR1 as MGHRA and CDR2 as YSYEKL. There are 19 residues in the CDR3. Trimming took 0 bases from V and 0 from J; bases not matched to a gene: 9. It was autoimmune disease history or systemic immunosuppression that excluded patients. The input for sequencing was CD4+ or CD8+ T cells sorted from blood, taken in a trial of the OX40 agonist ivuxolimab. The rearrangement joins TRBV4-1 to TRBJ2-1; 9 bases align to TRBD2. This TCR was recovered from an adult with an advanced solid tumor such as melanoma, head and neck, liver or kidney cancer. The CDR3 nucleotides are TGCGCCAGCAGCCAAGATGAGGCTAGCGGGGTTTCCTCCTACAATGAGCAGTTCTTC. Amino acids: CASSQDEASGVSSYNEQFF.